These 13 T cell receptor beta chains were sequenced from one sample in a study of blood T cell repertoires in COVID-19. Generated by immunoSEQ multiplex PCR, the TCRdb table keeps only in-frame clones and is missing some. The profile shows approximately 250,000 clones, about 88% of them singletons. The sequenced material came from PBMCs or T cells enriched from blood (not recorded which). The receptor source for this set is a woman aged 60-75 years in a cohort exposed to, infected with or recovered from COVID-19 (not recorded which).

The chain links TRBV5-1 to TRBJ2-5; D may be TRBD1 (5 bases). Deletions cut 5 bases from V and 5 bases from J, with 10 bases between. The CDR3 runs 12 residues. CDR1 is SGHRS and CDR2 is YFSETQ in the germline V gene. This CDR3 reads CASRGLGETQYF. The CDR3 DNA reads TGCGCCAGCAGGGGGCTAGGGGAGACCCAGTACTTC.

This clone has only a few counts. Other DNA sequences in this sample translate to the same CDR3. The rearrangement joins TRBV9 to TRBJ2-1, with D perhaps TRBD1 (5 bases). Germline CDR1 reads SGDLS; CDR2 reads YYNGEE. Trimming removed 0 bases from V and 5 bases from J, with 9 bases in between. The CDR3 totals 14 residues. This chain's CDR3 is CASSVDQGNNEQFF. In DNA form, the CDR3 reads TGTGCCAGCAGCGTAGATCAGGGTAACAATGAGCAGTTCTTC.

The chain recombines TRBV11-3 with TRBJ2-1; 8 nucleotides agree with TRBD2. This CDR3 has 15 amino acids. V trimming: 3 bases; J trimming: 7 bases; junction bases outside the gene matches: 8. Per the germline V gene, CDR1 is SGHNT and CDR2 is YENEEA. This CDR3 is CASSLTGGPGNEQFF. The CDR3 DNA reads TGTGCCAGCAGCTTGACGGGAGGGCCGGGTAATGAGCAGTTCTTC.

The chain employs TRBV9 and TRBJ1-6, with D possibly matching TRBD1 (6 bases). Trimming cost V 3 bases and J 0 bases, with 13 bases left between them. This CDR3 contains 17 residues. Per the germline V gene, CDR1 is SGDLS and CDR2 is YYNGEE. The CDR3: CASSGSRGSSYNSPLHF. The CDR3 DNA reads as TGTGCCAGCAGCGGATCCAGGGGAAGCTCCTATAATTCACCCCTCCACTTT.

Here the CDR3 DNA reads TGCGCCAGCAGCCAGGGATTGACTAGCCAGATCACAGATACGCAGTATTTT. Translation: CASSQGLTSQITDTQYF. The chain recombines TRBV4-3 with TRBJ2-3; TRBD2 matches 7 bases. The CDR3 spans 17 residues. The germline V gene has CDR1 LGHNA and CDR2 YSLEER. V was pared by 3 bases and J by 2 bases, with 11 bases of the junction left unmatched.

This rearrangement joins TRBV7-9 to TRBJ1-4; 7 bases are shared with TRBD1. After removal of 5 bases from V and 8 bases from J, the junction contained 5 bases not matched to a gene. Germline V gene lookup returns CDR1 SEHNR and CDR2 FQNEAQ (reference sequence). The CDR3 sequence is 13 residues long. The CDR3 is CASSAGQEEKLFF. The CDR3 DNA sequence: TGTGCCAGCAGCGCCGGACAGGAAGAAAAACTGTTTTTT.

The V call is TRBV7-2, the J call TRBJ2-7; D may be TRBD1 (5 bases). Germline V gene sequence: CDR1 SGHTA, CDR2 FQGNSA. The CDR3 is 16 amino acids. Trimming stripped 2 bases from V and 3 bases from J, with 17 bases between. CDR3 DNA: TGTGCCAGCAGCTTAAGTCGGACACCCTCCTACTACGAGCAGTACTTC. It encodes CASSLSRTPSYYEQYF.

The gene calls are TRBV27 and TRBJ2-7, with D perhaps TRBD1 (6 bases). The V and J ends lost 2 bases and 3 bases respectively, with 8 bases between them. The CDR3 runs to 13 residues. Germline-derived CDR1 and CDR2 are MNHEY and SMNVEV (reference sequence). The CDR3 nucleotides are TGTGCCAGCAGTTTAAGGGGGAACTACGAGCAGTACTTC. Residues: CASSLRGNYEQYF.

This chain connects TRBV3-1 (or the pseudogene TRBV3-2) to TRBJ2-7, with a tentative D call TRBD1 (6 bases). This CDR3 is 13 amino acids long. V was shortened by 1 base and J by 7 bases, with 11 bases between the two germline ends. Per germline, CDR1 LGHDT and CDR2 YNNKEL (reference sequence). CDR3 sequence: CASSQVGGQEQYF. CDR3 DNA sequence: TGTGCCAGCAGCCAAGTTGGGGGACAAGAGCAGTACTTC.

The sample holds one count of this clone. The J gene is TRBJ2-1, the V gene TRBV24-1; a possible D gene is TRBD1 (6 bases). Germline V gene data show CDR1 as KGHDR and CDR2 as SFDVKD. The V and J ends lost 3 bases and 1 base respectively, with 6 bases between them. The CDR3 runs 14 residues. The CDR3 nucleotides are TGTGCCACCAGTGATGGACAGTCCTACAATGAGCAGTTCTTC. Encoded protein: CATSDGQSYNEQFF.

The rearrangement links TRBV28 to TRBJ1-5; TRBD1 agrees at 8 bases. The trim removed 5 bases at V and 0 bases at J, leaving 12 bases unmatched. This CDR3 comprises 18 residues. Germline-derived CDR1 and CDR2 are MDHEN and SYDVKM. CDR3 sequence reads: CASSPGQGVGVSNQPQHF. The CDR3 DNA sequence: TGTGCCAGCAGTCCCGGACAGGGAGTAGGGGTTAGCAATCAGCCCCAGCATTTT. Full variable domain (outside the CDR3, taken from reference TRBV28 and TRBJ1-5): DVKVTQSSRYLVKRTGEKVFLECVQDMDHENMFWYRQDPGLGLRLIYFSYDVKMKEKGDIPEGYSVSREKKERFSLILESASTNQTSMYLCASSPGQGVGVSNQPQHFGDGTRLSIL.

V gene TRBV11-2 combines with J gene TRBJ2-7, with a tentative D call TRBD1 (5 bases). The CDR3 length is 13 residues. Germline V gives CDR1 SGHAT, CDR2 FQNNGV. Trimming pared 6 bases from V and 2 bases from J, leaving 11 bases between. The chain's CDR3 is CASSRQSTYEQYF. For the CDR3, the DNA is TGTGCCAGCAGTCGACAGTCTACCTACGAGCAGTACTTC.

The gene calls are TRBV28 and TRBJ2-7; the match to TRBD1 covers 9 bases. Unmatched junction bases numbered 9, after V lost 7 bases and J lost 2 bases. The CDR3 length is 15 residues. Germline CDR1 is MDHEN and CDR2 is SYDVKM. The CDR3 region is CASNGTGRKAYEQYF. In DNA, the CDR3 is TGTGCCAGCAACGGGACAGGGCGAAAAGCCTACGAGCAGTACTTC.